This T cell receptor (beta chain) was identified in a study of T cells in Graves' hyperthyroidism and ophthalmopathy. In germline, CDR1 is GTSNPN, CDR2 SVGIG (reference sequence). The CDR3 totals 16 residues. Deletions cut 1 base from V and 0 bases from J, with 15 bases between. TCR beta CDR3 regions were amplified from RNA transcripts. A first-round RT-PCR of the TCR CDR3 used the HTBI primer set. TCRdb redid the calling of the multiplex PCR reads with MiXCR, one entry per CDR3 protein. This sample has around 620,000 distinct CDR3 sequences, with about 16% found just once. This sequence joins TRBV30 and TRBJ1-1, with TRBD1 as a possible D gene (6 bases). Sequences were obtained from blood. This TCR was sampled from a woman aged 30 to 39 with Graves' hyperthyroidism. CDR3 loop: CAWSAVDSGMNTEAFF. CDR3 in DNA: TGTGCCTGGAGTGCGGTGGACAGCGGAATGAACACTGAAGCTTTCTTT. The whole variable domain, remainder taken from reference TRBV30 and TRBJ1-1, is SQTIHQWPATLVQPVGSPLSLECTVEGTSNPNLYWYRQAAGRGLQLLFYSVGIGQISSEVPQNLSASRPQDRQFILSSKKLLLSDSGFYLCAWSAVDSGMNTEAFFGQGTRLTVV.